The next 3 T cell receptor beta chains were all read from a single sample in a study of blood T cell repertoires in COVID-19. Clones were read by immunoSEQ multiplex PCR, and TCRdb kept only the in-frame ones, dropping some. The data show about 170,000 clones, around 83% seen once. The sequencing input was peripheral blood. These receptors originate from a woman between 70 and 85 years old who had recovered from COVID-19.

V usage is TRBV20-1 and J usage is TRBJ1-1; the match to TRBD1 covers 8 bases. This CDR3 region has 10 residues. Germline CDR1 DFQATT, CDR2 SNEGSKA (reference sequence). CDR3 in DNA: TGCAGCCCAGGGGGCATTGAAGCTTTCTTT. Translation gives CSPGGIEAFF.

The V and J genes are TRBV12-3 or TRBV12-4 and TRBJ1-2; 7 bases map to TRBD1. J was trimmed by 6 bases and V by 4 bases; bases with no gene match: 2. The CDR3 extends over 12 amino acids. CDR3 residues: CASSWTGNGYTF. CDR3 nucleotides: TGTGCCAGCAGTTGGACAGGAAATGGCTACACCTTC.

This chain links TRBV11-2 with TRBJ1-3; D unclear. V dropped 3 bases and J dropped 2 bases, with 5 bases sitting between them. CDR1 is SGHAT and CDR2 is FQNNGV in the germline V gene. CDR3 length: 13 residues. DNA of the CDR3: TGTGCCAGCAGCTTCACAGCTGGAAACACCATATATTTT. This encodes CASSFTAGNTIYF. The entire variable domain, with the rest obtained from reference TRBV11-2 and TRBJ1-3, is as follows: EAGVAQSPRYKIIEKRQSVAFWCNPISGHATLYWYQQILGQGPKLLIQFQNNGVVDDSQLPKDRFSAERLKGVDSTLKIQPAKLEDSAVYLCASSFTAGNTIYFGEGSWLTVV.